Each of the 9 T cell receptor beta chains below was sequenced from the same sample in a study of blood T cell repertoires in COVID-19. Here immunoSEQ multiplex PCR was the method, and the copy in TCRdb shows in-frame clones only, minus some. Among some 110,000 clones listed, around 86% were seen once. Sequences were obtained from peripheral blood. Receptors were obtained from a human donor in a cohort sampled during active COVID-19.

V is TRBV19 and J is TRBJ2-7; 9 bases map to TRBD2. After removal of 1 base from V and 3 bases from J, the junction contained 4 bases not matched to a gene. Germline-derived CDR1 and CDR2 are LNHDA and SQIVND (reference sequence). CDR3 length equals 15 residues. CDR3 bases: TGTGCCAGTAGTATAGGAATAGCGGGAGTCTACGAGCAGTACTTC. It translates to CASSIGIAGVYEQYF.

This chain joins TRBV5-5 and TRBJ1-4; TRBD1 aligns across 7 bases. Germline V gene sequence: CDR1 SGHKS, CDR2 YYEKEE (reference sequence). V shed 1 base and J 6 bases; nucleotides not matched to a gene: 12. CDR3 length: 17 residues. CDR3 nucleotide sequence: TGTGCCAGCAGCTTGTCCAAGATAACAGGGGTCCATGAAAAACTGTTTTTT. It yields the protein CASSLSKITGVHEKLFF.

The rearrangement uses TRBV19 and TRBJ1-2; a possible D gene is TRBD1 (6 bases). The CDR3 has 13 amino acids. Trimming pared 6 bases from V and 3 bases from J, leaving 11 bases between. Germline CDR1 is LNHDA and CDR2 is SQIVND (reference sequence). DNA for the CDR3: TGTGCCAGTAGGAACAGGGTTGACTATGGCTACACCTTC. Its protein is CASRNRVDYGYTF.

This chain joins TRBV10-3 and TRBJ2-7, with D perhaps TRBD2 (7 bases). Germline CDR1 reads ENHRY; CDR2 reads SYGVKD. Trimming took 0 bases from V and 3 from J, leaving 15 bases between them. The CDR3 is 16 amino acids. The CDR3 spells CAISESAGGAGYEQYF. The DNA of the CDR3 is TGTGCCATCAGTGAGTCGGCTGGGGGGGCAGGCTACGAGCAGTACTTC.

The CDR3 loop reads CSVSGSTDTQYF. CDR3 DNA: TGCAGCGTAAGCGGCTCCACAGATACGCAGTATTTT. The chain recombines TRBV29-1 with TRBJ2-3, with TRBD2 as a possible D gene (5 bases). CDR1 and CDR2 from the germline V gene are SQVTM and ANQGSEA. This CDR3 comprises 12 residues. V lost 6 bases to trimming and J lost 2 bases, with 9 bases between them.

The chain carries TRBV7-3 and TRBJ2-1; TRBD2 aligns across 9 bases. The CDR3 is 15 residues long. V lost 4 bases to trimming and J lost 4 bases; unmatched junction nucleotides: 5. Germline CDR1 reads SGHTA; CDR2 reads FQGTGA. The CDR3 nucleotides are TGTGCCAGCAGCTCTCTAGCGGGATCGTACAATGAGCAGTTCTTC. Its protein is CASSSLAGSYNEQFF.

This chain links TRBV4-1 with TRBJ2-7, with 7 nucleotides matching TRBD1. V was pared by 3 bases and J by 2 bases, with 7 bases of the junction left unmatched. In germline, CDR1 is MGHRA, CDR2 YSYEKL. The CDR3 runs to 15 residues. The CDR3 nucleotides read TGCGCCAGCAGCCAGCCTCGTGACAGGGCCTACGAGCAGTACTTC. Its protein is CASSQPRDRAYEQYF.

The rearrangement joins TRBV27 to TRBJ2-5, with 10 bases matching TRBD2. The germline V gene encodes CDR1 MNHEY and CDR2 SMNVEV (reference sequence). CDR3 length: 15 residues. J gave up 5 bases and V 7 bases, and 10 bases lay outside the gene matches. For the CDR3, the DNA is TGTGCCAGCAATCAAGCGGGAGGGACGGGGGAGACCCAGTACTTC. This encodes CASNQAGGTGETQYF.

The CDR3 DNA sequence: TGTGCCAGCAGTAGACTCCCGACCCTCTACAATGAGCAGTTCTTC. The encoded protein is CASSRLPTLYNEQFF. The chain has TRBV27 and TRBJ2-1; D is uncertain. This CDR3 region has 15 residues. Deletions cut 5 bases from V and 3 bases from J, with 14 bases between. Germline V gene data show CDR1 as MNHEY and CDR2 as SMNVEV (reference sequence).